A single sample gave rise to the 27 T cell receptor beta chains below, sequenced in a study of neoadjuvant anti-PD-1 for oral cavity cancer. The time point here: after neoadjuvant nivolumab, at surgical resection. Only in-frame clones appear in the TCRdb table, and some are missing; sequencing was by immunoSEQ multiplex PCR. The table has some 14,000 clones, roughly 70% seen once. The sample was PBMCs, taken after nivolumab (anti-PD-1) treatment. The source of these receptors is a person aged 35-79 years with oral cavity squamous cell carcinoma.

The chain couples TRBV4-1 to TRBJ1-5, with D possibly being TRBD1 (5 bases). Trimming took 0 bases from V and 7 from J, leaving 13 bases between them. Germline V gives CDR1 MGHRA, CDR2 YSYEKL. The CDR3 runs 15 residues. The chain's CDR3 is CASSQDRQGSQPQHF. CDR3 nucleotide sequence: TGCGCCAGCAGCCAAGATCGGCAGGGTTCCCAGCCCCAGCATTTT.

The CDR3 nucleotides read TGTGCCAGCAGCCAAGTCCAAGGGGCCTATGGCTACACCTTC. Translated: CASSQVQGAYGYTF. The chain is built from TRBV14 and TRBJ1-2, with D maybe TRBD1 (5 bases). The V gene's germline CDR1 is SGHDN and CDR2 FVKESK. Trimming removed 1 base at V and 4 bases at J, with 10 bases between. CDR3 length: 14 residues. The full variable domain, rest sourced from reference TRBV14 and TRBJ1-2, is EAGVTQFPSHSVIEKGQTVTLRCDPISGHDNLYWYRRVMGKEIKFLLHFVKESKQDESGMPNNRFLAERTGGTYSTLKVQPAELEDSGVYFCASSQVQGAYGYTFGSGTRLTVV.

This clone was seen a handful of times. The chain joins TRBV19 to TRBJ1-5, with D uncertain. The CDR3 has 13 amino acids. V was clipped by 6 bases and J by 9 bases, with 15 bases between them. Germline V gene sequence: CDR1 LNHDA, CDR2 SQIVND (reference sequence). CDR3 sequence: CASSLREARPQHF. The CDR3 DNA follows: TGTGCCAGTAGCCTTCGGGAGGCGCGGCCCCAGCATTTT.

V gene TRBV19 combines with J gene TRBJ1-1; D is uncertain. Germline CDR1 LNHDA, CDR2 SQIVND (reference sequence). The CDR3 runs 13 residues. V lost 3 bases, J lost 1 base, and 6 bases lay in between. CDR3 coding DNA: TGTGCCAGTAGTATGGACCCGAACACTGAAGCTTTCTTT. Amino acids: CASSMDPNTEAFF.

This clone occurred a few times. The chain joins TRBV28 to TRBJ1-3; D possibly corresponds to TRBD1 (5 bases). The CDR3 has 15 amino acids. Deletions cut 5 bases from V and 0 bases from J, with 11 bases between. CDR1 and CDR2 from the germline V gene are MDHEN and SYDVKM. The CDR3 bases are TGTGCCAGCAGTCCGGGGGGGTACTCTGGAAACACCATATATTTT. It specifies CASSPGGYSGNTIYF.

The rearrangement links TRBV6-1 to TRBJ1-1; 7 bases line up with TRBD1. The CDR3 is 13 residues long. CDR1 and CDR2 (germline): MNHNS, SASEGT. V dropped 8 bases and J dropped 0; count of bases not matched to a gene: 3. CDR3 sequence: CASVQGMNTEAFF. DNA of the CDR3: TGTGCCAGCGTACAGGGGATGAACACTGAAGCTTTCTTT.

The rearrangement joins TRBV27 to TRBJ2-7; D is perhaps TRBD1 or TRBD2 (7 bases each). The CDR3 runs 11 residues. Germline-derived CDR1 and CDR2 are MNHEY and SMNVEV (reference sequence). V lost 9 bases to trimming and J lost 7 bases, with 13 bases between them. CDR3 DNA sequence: TGTGCCAGTCTCAGGGGGGGAGAGCAGTACTTC. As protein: CASLRGGEQYF.

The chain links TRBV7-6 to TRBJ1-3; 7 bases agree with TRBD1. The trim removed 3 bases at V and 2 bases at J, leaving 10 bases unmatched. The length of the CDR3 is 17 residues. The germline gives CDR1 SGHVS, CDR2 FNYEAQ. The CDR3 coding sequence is TGTGCCAGCAGCTTGGGACAGCGGTTTCTGGCTGGAAACACCATATATTTT. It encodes CASSLGQRFLAGNTIYF.

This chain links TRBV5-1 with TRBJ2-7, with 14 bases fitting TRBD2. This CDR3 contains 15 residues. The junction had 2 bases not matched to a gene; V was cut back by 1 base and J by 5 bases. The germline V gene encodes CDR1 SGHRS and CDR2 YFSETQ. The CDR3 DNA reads TGCGCCAGCAGCTTGAGGGGACTAGCGGGAGACGAGCAGTACTTC. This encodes CASSLRGLAGDEQYF.

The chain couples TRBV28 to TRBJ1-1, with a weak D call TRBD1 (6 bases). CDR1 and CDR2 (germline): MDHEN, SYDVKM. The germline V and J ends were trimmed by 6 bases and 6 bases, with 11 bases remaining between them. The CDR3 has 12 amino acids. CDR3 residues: CASRTGIPEAFF. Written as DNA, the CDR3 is TGTGCCAGCAGGACAGGAATACCTGAAGCTTTCTTT. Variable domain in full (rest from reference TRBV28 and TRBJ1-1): DVKVTQSSRYLVKRTGEKVFLECVQDMDHENMFWYRQDPGLGLRLIYFSYDVKMKEKGDIPEGYSVSREKKERFSLILESASTNQTSMYLCASRTGIPEAFFGQGTRLTVV.

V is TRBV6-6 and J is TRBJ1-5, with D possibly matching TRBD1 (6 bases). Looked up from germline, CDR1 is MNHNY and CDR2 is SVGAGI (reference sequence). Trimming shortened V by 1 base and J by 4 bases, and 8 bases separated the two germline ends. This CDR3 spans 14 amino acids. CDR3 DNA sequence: TGTGCCAGCAGTTACTTACAGGGAAATCAGCCCCAGCATTTT. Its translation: CASSYLQGNQPQHF.

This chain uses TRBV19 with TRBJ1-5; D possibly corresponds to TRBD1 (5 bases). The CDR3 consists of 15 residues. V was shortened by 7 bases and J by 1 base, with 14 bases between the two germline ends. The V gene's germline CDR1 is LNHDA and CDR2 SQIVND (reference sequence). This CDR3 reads CASKFGGESNQPQHF. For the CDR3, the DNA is TGTGCCAGTAAATTTGGAGGGGAAAGCAATCAGCCCCAGCATTTT.

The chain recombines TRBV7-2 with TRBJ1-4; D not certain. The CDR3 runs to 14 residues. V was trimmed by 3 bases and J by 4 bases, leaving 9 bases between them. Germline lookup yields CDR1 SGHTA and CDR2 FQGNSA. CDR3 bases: TGTGCCAGCAGCTTGAATGCCGTTAATGAAAAACTGTTTTTT. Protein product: CASSLNAVNEKLFF.

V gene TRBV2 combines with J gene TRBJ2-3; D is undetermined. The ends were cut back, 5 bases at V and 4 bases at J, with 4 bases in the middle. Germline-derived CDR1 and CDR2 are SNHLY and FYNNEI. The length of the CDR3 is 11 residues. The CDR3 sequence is CASSPADTQYF. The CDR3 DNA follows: TGTGCCAGCAGTCCCGCAGATACGCAGTATTTT.

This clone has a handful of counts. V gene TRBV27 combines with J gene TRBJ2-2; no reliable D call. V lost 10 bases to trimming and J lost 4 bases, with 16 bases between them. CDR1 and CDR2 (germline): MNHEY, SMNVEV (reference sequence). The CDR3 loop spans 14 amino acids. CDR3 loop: CATLPLGPTGELFF. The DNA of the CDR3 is TGTGCCACCTTGCCTCTCGGACCCACCGGGGAGCTGTTTTTT.

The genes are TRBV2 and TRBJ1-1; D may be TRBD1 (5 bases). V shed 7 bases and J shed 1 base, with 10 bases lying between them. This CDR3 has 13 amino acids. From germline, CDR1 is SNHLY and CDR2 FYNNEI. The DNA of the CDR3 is TGTGCCAGCAATGGGCAGGGGAACACTGAAGCTTTCTTT. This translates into CASNGQGNTEAFF.

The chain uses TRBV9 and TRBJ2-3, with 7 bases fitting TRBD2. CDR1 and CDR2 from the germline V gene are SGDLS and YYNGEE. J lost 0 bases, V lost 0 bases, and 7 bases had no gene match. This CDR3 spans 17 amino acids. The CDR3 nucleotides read TGTGCCAGCAGCGTAGGGGAGGGAGGGTCTAGCACAGATACGCAGTATTTT. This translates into CASSVGEGGSSTDTQYF.

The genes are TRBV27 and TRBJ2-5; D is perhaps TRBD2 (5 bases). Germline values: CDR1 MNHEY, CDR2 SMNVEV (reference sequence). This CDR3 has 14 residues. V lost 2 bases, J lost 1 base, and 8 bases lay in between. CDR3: CASSLAGSQETQYF. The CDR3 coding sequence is TGTGCCAGCAGTTTAGCGGGTTCCCAAGAGACCCAGTACTTC.

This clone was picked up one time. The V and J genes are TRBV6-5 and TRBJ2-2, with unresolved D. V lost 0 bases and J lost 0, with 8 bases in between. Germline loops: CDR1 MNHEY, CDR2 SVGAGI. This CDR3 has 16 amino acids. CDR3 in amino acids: CASSYSSRTNTGELFF. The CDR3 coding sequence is TGTGCCAGCAGTTACTCGAGTCGAACGAACACCGGGGAGCTGTTTTTT.

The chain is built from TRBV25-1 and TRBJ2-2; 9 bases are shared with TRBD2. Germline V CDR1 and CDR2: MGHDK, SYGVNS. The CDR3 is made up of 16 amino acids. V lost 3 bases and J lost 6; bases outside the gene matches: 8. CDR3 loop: CASSDLGTSKAGELFF. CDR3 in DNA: TGTGCCAGCAGTGACCTCGGGACTAGCAAGGCCGGGGAGCTGTTTTTT.

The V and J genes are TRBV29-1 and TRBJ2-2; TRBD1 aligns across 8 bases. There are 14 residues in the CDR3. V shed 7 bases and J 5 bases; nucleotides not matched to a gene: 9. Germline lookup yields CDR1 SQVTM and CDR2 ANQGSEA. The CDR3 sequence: CSGAGTGGTGELFF. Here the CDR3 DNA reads TGCAGCGGAGCCGGGACAGGTGGTACCGGGGAGCTGTTTTTT.

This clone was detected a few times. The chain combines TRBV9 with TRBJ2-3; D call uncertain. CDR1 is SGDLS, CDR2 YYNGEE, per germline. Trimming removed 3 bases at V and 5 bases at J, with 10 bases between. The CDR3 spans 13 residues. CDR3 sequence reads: CASSGLVGDTQYF. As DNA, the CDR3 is TGTGCCAGCAGCGGTTTAGTTGGAGATACGCAGTATTTT.

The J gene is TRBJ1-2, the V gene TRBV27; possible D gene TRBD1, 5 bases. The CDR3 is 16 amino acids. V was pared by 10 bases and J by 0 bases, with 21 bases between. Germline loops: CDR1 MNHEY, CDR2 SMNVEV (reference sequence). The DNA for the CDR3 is TGTGCCACCCATGGAGGGAGGGACCCAGCTAACTATGGCTACACCTTC. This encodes CATHGGRDPANYGYTF.

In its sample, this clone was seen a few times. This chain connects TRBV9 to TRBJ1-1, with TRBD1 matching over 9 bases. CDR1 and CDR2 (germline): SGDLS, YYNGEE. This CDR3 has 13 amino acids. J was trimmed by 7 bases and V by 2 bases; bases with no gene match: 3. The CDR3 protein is CASSVGQGGEAFF. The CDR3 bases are TGTGCCAGCAGCGTGGGACAGGGTGGTGAAGCTTTCTTT.

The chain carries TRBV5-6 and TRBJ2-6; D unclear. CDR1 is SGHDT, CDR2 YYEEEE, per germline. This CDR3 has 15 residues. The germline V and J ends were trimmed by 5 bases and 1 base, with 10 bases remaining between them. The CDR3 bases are TGTGCCAGCAGTTCCTACGGGTCTGGGGCCAACGTCCTGACTTTC. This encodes CASSSYGSGANVLTF. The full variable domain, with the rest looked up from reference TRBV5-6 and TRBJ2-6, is DAGVTQSPTHLIKTRGQQVTLRCSPKSGHDTVSWYQQALGQGPQFIFQYYEEEERQRGNFPDRFSGHQFPNYSSELNVNALLLGDSALYLCASSSYGSGANVLTFGAGSRLTVL.

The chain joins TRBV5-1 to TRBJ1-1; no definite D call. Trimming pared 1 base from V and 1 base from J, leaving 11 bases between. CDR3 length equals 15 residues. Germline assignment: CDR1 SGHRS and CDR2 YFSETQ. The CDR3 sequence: CASSLYGRSNTEAFF. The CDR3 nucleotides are TGCGCCAGCAGCTTGTATGGACGGTCGAACACTGAAGCTTTCTTT.

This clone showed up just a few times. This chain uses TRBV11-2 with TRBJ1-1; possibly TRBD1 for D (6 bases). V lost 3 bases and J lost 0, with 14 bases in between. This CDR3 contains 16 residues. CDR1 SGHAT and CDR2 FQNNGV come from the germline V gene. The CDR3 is CASSFTVGQLNTEAFF. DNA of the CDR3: TGTGCCAGCAGCTTCACCGTGGGACAACTGAACACTGAAGCTTTCTTT.